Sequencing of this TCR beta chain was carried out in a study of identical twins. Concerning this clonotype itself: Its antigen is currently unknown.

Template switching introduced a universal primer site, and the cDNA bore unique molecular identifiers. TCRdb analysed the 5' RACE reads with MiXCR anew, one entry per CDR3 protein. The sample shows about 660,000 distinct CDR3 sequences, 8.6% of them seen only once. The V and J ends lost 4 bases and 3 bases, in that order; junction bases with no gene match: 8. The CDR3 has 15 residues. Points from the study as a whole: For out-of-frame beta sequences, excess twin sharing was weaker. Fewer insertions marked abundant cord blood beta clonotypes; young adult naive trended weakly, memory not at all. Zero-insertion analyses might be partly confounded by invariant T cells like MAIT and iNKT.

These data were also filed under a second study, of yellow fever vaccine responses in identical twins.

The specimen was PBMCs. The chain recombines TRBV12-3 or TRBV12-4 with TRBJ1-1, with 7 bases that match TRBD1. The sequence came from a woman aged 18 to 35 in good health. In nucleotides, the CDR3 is TGTGCCAGCAGTTCACCCCATACAGGGGACACTGAAGCTTTCTTT. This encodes CASSSPHTGDTEAFF.